This TCR beta chain was recovered during a study of cytomegalovirus exposure and HLA in healthy donors. Broader study findings: A later analysis found that most CMV-associated TCR beta chains appeared HLA-restricted.

Though probably carrying unrecorded immune exposures, donors were nominally healthy at sampling. The ends were cut back, 5 bases at V and 4 bases at J, with 19 bases in the middle. Per germline, CDR1 SGHNT and CDR2 YYREEE (reference sequence). The CDR3 totals 17 residues. This clone has just one count. Its target is unknown. PCR employed 60 Vbeta and 13 Jbeta primers. The method was immunoSEQ multiplex PCR; TCRdb's version includes in-frame clones alone and lacks a portion of them. This table holds about 190,000 clones, more than 70% found once. This chain joins TRBV5-4 and TRBJ1-6; D might be TRBD1 (6 bases). This receptor was identified in a man younger than 40 in good health and CMV-seropositive. The sequencing input was PBMCs. CDR3 in DNA: TGTGCCAGCAGAGAACACCCCGGGACAACTTATAATTCACCCCTCCACTTT. Residues: CASREHPGTTYNSPLHF.